The rows below give T cell receptor beta chains drawn from one sample of a study of cytomegalovirus exposure and HLA in healthy donors. Profiled with immunoSEQ multiplex PCR; TCRdb holds only in-frame clones, not every one. Found here are over 85,000 clones, around 73% of them singletons; the top ten hold roughly 3%. Sequencing was performed on PBMCs. The receptors stem from a man between 35 and 55 years old in good health and CMV-seronegative. Both conserved end residues are part of each CDR3. Each record gives: clone size, V gene, J gene, CDR3 protein. Expanded clones are given a class, and other clones once, few, many or no size at all.

clone_size: .; v_call: TRBV5-1; j_call: TRBJ2-2; cdr3_aa: CASSLFPTTGVTGELFF
clone_size: .; v_call: TRBV7-8; j_call: TRBJ1-1; cdr3_aa: CASSLGTGGAKNTEAFF
clone_size: once; v_call: TRBV7-9; j_call: TRBJ2-2; cdr3_aa: CASSATGLAGYGELFF
clone_size: .; v_call: TRBV7-9; j_call: TRBJ2-1; cdr3_aa: CASIQGLAGGGNEQFF
clone_size: few; v_call: TRBV6-6; j_call: TRBJ1-1; cdr3_aa: CASSVPGHVNTEAFF
clone_size: .; v_call: TRBV28; j_call: TRBJ2-5; cdr3_aa: CASSSLFGSGSFKSGETQYF
clone_size: .; v_call: TRBV19; j_call: TRBJ1-6; cdr3_aa: CASSIVEGSNSPLHF
clone_size: .; v_call: TRBV14; j_call: TRBJ2-2; cdr3_aa: CASSQGLPGTGATPIGNTGELFF
clone_size: .; v_call: TRBV25-1; j_call: TRBJ1-6; cdr3_aa: CASNSGTLSYNSPLHF
clone_size: .; v_call: TRBV7-9; j_call: TRBJ2-1; cdr3_aa: CASSSGTSGGDEQFF
clone_size: .; v_call: TRBV6-4; j_call: TRBJ1-1; cdr3_aa: CASSENRGNTEAFF
clone_size: .; v_call: TRBV7-6; j_call: TRBJ1-1; cdr3_aa: CASSSNRDKNTEAFF
clone_size: .; v_call: TRBV2; j_call: TRBJ1-1; cdr3_aa: CASSDGLLLWGQGGTEAFF
clone_size: few; v_call: TRBV5-6; j_call: TRBJ2-7; cdr3_aa: CASSGGGEKIRGEQYF
clone_size: .; v_call: TRBV6-4; j_call: TRBJ1-6; cdr3_aa: CASSDGQGASPLHF
clone_size: .; v_call: TRBV27; j_call: TRBJ2-2; cdr3_aa: CASSGLAGRSTGELFF
clone_size: .; v_call: TRBV11-2; j_call: TRBJ2-3; cdr3_aa: CASSVGQGATDTQYF
clone_size: few; v_call: TRBV7-9; j_call: TRBJ2-7; cdr3_aa: CASRLAGGNEQYF
clone_size: few; v_call: TRBV21-1; j_call: TRBJ1-5; cdr3_aa: CASSKDDRTSNQPQHF
clone_size: .; v_call: TRBV6-1; j_call: .; cdr3_aa: CASSATGGPSYEQYF
clone_size: .; v_call: TRBV30; j_call: TRBJ2-2; cdr3_aa: CAWSVRGGELFF
clone_size: .; v_call: TRBV5-1; j_call: TRBJ2-3; cdr3_aa: CASSPLAGGADTQYF
clone_size: .; v_call: TRBV5-1; j_call: TRBJ1-1; cdr3_aa: CASSSFGGTEAFF
clone_size: .; v_call: TRBV4-3; j_call: TRBJ1-5; cdr3_aa: CASSQGQGVDNQPQHF
clone_size: .; v_call: TRBV30; j_call: TRBJ1-3; cdr3_aa: CAWSLGQGQGGNTIYF
clone_size: .; v_call: TRBV5-6; j_call: TRBJ1-1; cdr3_aa: CASSRQGALTEAFF
clone_size: .; v_call: TRBV4-1; j_call: .; cdr3_aa: CASSQGATGNYEQYF
clone_size: .; v_call: TRBV5-4; j_call: TRBJ1-4; cdr3_aa: CASSPYTGQHNEKLFF